This record covers a single TCR beta chain. The data are from a study of blood T cell repertoires in COVID-19. Study-wide background: Samples came from the United States, Italy and Spain, spanning acute and convalescent COVID-19.

Clones were sequenced by immunoSEQ multiplex PCR, and TCRdb holds only the in-frame ones, with some missing. The data show a few hundred thousand clones, 70% to 90% seen once. Participants, about 18 to 100 years old, spanned under 25 US areas. Cohorts were assigned according to the clinical history that participants reported. This sequence originates from a middle-aged woman with acute COVID-19. Sample: PBMCs or T cells enriched from blood (not recorded which).

The CDR3 sequence: CASSFAGGRLGNQPQHF. For the CDR3, the DNA is TGCGCCAGCAGTTTCGCAGGTGGGAGGTTGGGCAATCAGCCCCAGCATTTT. The J gene is TRBJ1-5, the V gene TRBV10-1; D call uncertain. Germline lookup yields CDR1 WNHNN and CDR2 SYGVQD (reference sequence). The V end was cut by 5 bases, the J end by 2 bases, with 19 bases between. This CDR3 has 17 residues.